Listed below are T cell receptor beta chains from one sample, sequenced in a study of technical replicates of blood from a few donors. Sequenced by immunoSEQ multiplex PCR; TCRdb stores in-frame clones only, minus some. The sample carries approximately 73,000 clones, more than 85% recorded once. Material for sequencing was T cells isolated from PBMCs. The receptors derive from a human donor in good health. The CDR3 runs from the conserved cysteine through the conserved F or W. D genes are given only for firm matches.

V gene: TRBV4-1; D gene: -; J gene: TRBJ2-7; CDR3 protein: CASSQERGSRPPYEQYF; CDR3 DNA: TGCGCCAGCAGCCAAGAGCGGGGCAGTAGACCCCCCTACGAGCAGTACTTC
V gene: TRBV19; D gene: TRBD1; J gene: TRBJ2-5; CDR3 protein: CASSFGQVGETQYF; CDR3 DNA: TGTGCCAGTAGTTTCGGACAGGTTGGGGAGACCCAGTACTTC
V gene: TRBV29-1; D gene: TRBD2; J gene: TRBJ2-1; CDR3 protein: CSVSGGGLAGAYNEQFF; CDR3 DNA: TGCAGCGTGTCGGGAGGCGGACTAGCGGGAGCCTACAATGAGCAGTTCTTC
V gene: TRBV27; D gene: -; J gene: TRBJ1-2; CDR3 protein: CASSLTGARYTF; CDR3 DNA: TGTGCCAGCAGCCTGACTGGGGCCCGGTACACCTTC
V gene: TRBV28; D gene: TRBD1; J gene: TRBJ2-5; CDR3 protein: CASSFGRAGTGLEETQYF; CDR3 DNA: TGTGCCAGCAGTTTCGGCAGGGCCGGGACAGGGTTAGAAGAGACCCAGTACTTC
V gene: TRBV27; D gene: TRBD2; J gene: TRBJ2-3; CDR3 protein: CASNRGGSTDTQYF; CDR3 DNA: TGTGCCAGCAACCGGGGGGGAAGCACAGATACGCAGTATTTT
V gene: TRBV18; D gene: TRBD1; J gene: TRBJ1-2; CDR3 protein: CASSPMDRPYGYTF; CDR3 DNA: TGTGCCAGCTCACCGATGGACAGGCCCTATGGCTACACCTTC
V gene: TRBV27; D gene: TRBD1; J gene: TRBJ2-7; CDR3 protein: CASSFKPGQGIHEQYF; CDR3 DNA: TGTGCCAGCAGTTTCAAGCCGGGACAGGGGATACACGAGCAGTACTTC
V gene: TRBV5-1; D gene: -; J gene: TRBJ2-3; CDR3 protein: CASSLAGKLKYTDTQYF; CDR3 DNA: TGCGCCAGCAGCTTGGCCGGGAAACTTAAATACACAGATACGCAGTATTTT
V gene: TRBV29-1; D gene: TRBD2; J gene: TRBJ2-7; CDR3 protein: CSVVGGTIYEQYF; CDR3 DNA: TGCAGCGTTGTGGGGGGGACCATTTACGAGCAGTACTTC
V gene: TRBV14; D gene: -; J gene: TRBJ2-7; CDR3 protein: CASSPKRNSEQYF; CDR3 DNA: TGTGCCAGCAGCCCGAAACGTAACAGCGAGCAGTACTTC
V gene: TRBV6-6; D gene: TRBD1; J gene: TRBJ1-6; CDR3 protein: CASSPDRDHSPLHF; CDR3 DNA: TGTGCCAGCAGCCCCGACAGGGACCATTCACCCCTCCACTTT
V gene: TRBV29-1; D gene: -; J gene: TRBJ2-7; CDR3 protein: CSVERGYEQYF; CDR3 DNA: TGCAGCGTTGAGCGGGGCTACGAGCAGTACTTC
V gene: TRBV7-8; D gene: -; J gene: TRBJ2-1; CDR3 protein: CASNLGTQSSYNEQFF; CDR3 DNA: TGTGCCAGCAACTTAGGTACACAGAGCTCCTACAATGAGCAGTTCTTC